Below, 2 T cell receptor beta chains from the same sample are listed, as sequenced in a study of cytomegalovirus exposure and HLA in healthy donors. PCR primers comprised 60 Vbeta and 13 Jbeta primers. TCRdb keeps only in-frame clones here, not all; method: immunoSEQ multiplex PCR. The sample has roughly 110,000 clones, about 74% seen once. The sequencing input was PBMCs. These receptors all stem from a woman in her forties in good health and CMV-seropositive.

The CDR3 DNA follows: TGTGCCAGCAGTGAAAACAGGCAGCCCCAAGAGACCCAGTACTTC. This sequence encodes CASSENRQPQETQYF. V is TRBV2 and J is TRBJ2-5; D might be TRBD1 (5 bases). Per the germline V gene, CDR1 is SNHLY and CDR2 is FYNNEI. The CDR3 contains 15 residues. Trimming took 2 bases from V and 1 from J, leaving 11 bases between them. Together with reference TRBV2 and TRBJ2-5, the CDR3 gives the full variable domain: EPEVTQTPSHQVTQMGQEVILRCVPISNHLYFYWYRQILGQKVEFLVSFYNNEISEKSEIFDDQFSVERPDGSNFTLKIRSTKLEDSAMYFCASSENRQPQETQYFGPGTRLLVL.

This chain connects TRBV15 to TRBJ1-3; no clear D. The CDR3 spans 12 residues. Trimming left V 8 bases short and J 1 base short, with 6 bases between. Germline V gives CDR1 LNHNV, CDR2 YYDKDF (reference sequence). The CDR3: CATSHSGNTIYF. CDR3 coding DNA: TGTGCCACCTCCCATTCTGGAAACACCATATATTTT.